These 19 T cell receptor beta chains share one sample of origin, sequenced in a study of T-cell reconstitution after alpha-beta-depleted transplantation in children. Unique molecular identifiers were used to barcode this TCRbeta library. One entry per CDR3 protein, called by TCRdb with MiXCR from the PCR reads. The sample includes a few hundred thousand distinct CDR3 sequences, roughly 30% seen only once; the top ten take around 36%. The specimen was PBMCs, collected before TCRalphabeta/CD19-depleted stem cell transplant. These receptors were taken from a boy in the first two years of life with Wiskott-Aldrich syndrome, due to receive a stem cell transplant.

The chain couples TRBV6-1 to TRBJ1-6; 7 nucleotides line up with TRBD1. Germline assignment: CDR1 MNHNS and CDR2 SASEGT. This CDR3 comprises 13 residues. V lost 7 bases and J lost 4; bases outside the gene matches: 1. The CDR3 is CASKGQYNSPLHF. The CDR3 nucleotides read TGTGCCAGCAAGGGACAGTATAATTCACCCCTCCACTTT.

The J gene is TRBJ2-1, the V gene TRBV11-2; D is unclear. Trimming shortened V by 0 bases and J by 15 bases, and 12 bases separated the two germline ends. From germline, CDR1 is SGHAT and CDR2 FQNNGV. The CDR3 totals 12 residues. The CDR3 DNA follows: TGTGCCAGCAGCTTAGATATGCGCCCAGCGTTCTTC. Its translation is CASSLDMRPAFF.

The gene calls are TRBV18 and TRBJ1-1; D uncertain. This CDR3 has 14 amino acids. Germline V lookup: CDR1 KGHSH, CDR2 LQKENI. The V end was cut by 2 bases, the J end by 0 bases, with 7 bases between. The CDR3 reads CASSPEYMNTEAFF. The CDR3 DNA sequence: TGTGCCAGCTCACCAGAATACATGAACACTGAAGCTTTCTTT.

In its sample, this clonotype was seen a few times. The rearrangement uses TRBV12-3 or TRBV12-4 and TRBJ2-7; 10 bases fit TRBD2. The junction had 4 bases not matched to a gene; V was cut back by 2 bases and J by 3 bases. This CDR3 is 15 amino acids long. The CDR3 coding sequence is TGTGCCAGCAGTTTAAGGACTAGCGGCTTCTACGAGCAGTACTTC. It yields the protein CASSLRTSGFYEQYF.

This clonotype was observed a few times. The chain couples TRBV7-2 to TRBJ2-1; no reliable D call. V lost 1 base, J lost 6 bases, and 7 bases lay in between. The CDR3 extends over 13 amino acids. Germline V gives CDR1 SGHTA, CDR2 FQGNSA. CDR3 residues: CASSLVLINEQFF. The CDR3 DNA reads TGTGCCAGCAGCTTAGTGCTGATCAATGAGCAGTTCTTC.

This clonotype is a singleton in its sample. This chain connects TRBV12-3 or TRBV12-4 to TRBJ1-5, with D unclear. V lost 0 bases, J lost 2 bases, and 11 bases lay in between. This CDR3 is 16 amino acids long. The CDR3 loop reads CASSLAGRPRNQPQHF. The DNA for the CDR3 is TGTGCCAGCAGTTTAGCGGGGAGGCCGCGCAATCAGCCCCAGCATTTT.

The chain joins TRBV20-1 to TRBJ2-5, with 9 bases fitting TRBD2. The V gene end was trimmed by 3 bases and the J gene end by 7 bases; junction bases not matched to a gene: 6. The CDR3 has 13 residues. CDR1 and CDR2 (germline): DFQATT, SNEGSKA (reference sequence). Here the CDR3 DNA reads TGCAGTGCTAGGACTAGCGGAGGGTTGACCCAGTACTTC. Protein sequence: CSARTSGGLTQYF.

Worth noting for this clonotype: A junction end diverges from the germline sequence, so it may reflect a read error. CDR3: CASSLGLGNQPQHF. The DNA of the CDR3 is TGTGCCAGCAGCTTAGGGCTTGGCAATCAGCCCCAGCATTTT. This sequence joins TRBV5-1 and TRBJ1-5; no clear D. Germline CDR1 is SGHRS and CDR2 is YFSETQ. This CDR3 has 14 residues.

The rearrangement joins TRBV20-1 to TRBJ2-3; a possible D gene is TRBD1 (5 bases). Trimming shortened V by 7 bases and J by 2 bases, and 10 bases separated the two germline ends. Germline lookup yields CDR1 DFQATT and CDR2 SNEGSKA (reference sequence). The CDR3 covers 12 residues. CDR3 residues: CSVPTDTDTQYF. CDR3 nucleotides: TGCAGTGTCCCGACAGACACAGATACGCAGTATTTT.

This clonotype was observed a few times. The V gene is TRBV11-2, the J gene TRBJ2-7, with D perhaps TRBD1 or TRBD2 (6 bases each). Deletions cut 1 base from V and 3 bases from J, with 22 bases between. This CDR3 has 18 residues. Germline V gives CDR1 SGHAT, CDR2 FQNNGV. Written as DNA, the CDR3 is TGTGCCAGCAGCTTAGTAGGGGGTATGCGGGGTGGAAGCTACGAGCAGTACTTC. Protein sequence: CASSLVGGMRGGSYEQYF.

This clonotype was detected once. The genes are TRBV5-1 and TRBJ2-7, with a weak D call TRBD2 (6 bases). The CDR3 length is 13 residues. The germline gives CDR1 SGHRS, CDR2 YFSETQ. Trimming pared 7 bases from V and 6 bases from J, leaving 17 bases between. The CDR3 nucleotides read TGCGCCAGCTCGGGGACTGGCGGGTCCGAGCAGTACTTC. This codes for CASSGTGGSEQYF.

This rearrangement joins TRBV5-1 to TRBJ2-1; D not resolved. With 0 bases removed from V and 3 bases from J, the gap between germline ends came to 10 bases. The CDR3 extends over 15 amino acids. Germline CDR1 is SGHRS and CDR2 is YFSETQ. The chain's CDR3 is CASSLASPLYNEQFF. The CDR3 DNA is TGCGCCAGCAGCTTGGCCAGCCCCCTCTACAATGAGCAGTTCTTC.

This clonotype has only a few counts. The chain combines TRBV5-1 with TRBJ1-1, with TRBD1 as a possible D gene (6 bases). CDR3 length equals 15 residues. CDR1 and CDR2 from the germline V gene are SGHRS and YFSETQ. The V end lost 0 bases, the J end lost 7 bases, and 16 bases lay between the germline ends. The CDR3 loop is CASSLDGGREVEAFF. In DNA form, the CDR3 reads TGCGCCAGCAGCTTGGATGGGGGGCGCGAGGTTGAAGCTTTCTTT.

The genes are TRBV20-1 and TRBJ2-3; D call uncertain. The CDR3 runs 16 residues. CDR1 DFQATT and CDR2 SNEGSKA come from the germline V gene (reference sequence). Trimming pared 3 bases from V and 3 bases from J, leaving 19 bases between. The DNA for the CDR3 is TGCAGTGCTAGCATTCTTGGGCTCGTGGCGACAGATACGCAGTATTTT. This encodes CSASILGLVATDTQYF.

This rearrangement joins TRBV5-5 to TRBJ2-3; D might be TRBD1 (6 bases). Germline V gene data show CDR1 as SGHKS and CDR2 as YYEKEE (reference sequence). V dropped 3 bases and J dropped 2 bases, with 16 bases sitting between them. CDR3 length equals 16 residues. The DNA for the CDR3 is TGTGCCAGCAGCTCCCCCAGGACAGTTTTCACAGATACGCAGTATTTT. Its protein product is CASSSPRTVFTDTQYF.

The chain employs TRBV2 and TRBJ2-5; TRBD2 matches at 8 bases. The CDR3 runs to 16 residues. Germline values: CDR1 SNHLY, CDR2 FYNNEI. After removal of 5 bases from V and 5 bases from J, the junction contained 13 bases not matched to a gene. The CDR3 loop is CASSHSGSASPETQYF. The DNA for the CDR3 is TGTGCCAGCAGTCACAGCGGGAGTGCCTCTCCGGAGACCCAGTACTTC.

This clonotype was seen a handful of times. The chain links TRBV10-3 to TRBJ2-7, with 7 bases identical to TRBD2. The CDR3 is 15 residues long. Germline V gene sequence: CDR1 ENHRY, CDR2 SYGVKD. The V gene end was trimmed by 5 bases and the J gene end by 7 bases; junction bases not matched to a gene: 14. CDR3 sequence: CAISPGLQWVYEQYF. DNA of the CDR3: TGTGCCATCAGTCCGGGACTACAGTGGGTTTATGAGCAGTACTTC.

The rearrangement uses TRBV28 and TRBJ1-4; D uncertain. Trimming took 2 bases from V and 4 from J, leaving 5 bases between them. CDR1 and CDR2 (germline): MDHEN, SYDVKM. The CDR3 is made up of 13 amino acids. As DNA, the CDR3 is TGTGCCAGCAGTTTAAACAGTAATGAAAAACTGTTTTTT. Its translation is CASSLNSNEKLFF.

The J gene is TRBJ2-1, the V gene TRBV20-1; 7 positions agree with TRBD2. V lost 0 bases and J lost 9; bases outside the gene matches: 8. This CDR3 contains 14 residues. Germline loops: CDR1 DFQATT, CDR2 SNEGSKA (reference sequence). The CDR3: CSARDGGLVGEQFF. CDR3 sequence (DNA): TGCAGTGCTAGAGATGGCGGACTAGTCGGTGAGCAGTTCTTC.